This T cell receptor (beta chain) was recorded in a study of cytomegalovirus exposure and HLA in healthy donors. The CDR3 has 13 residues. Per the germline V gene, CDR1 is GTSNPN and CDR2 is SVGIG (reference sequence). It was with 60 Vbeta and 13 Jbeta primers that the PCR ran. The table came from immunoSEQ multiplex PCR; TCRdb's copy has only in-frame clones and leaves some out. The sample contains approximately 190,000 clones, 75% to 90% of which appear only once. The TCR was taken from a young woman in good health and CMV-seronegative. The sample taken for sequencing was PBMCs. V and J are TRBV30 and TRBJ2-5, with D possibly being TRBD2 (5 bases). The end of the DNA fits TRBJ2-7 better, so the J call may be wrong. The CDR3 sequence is CAWSRGISYEQYF. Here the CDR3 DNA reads TGTGCCTGGAGTCGAGGGATAAGCTACGAGCAGTACTTC.